This T cell receptor (beta chain) was observed in a study of T cells after yellow fever vaccination (dated by TCRdb to between 2019 and 2020). Background on the whole study: Libraries from fractions with low cell numbers were prepared with the SMART-Seq v4 Ultra Low Input RNA kit. Bulk TCR alpha and beta repertoires were sequenced longitudinally to track T-cell clones before and after primary and booster YFV17D yellow fever vaccination. Two healthy male donors, one aged 18 to 30 and one aged 30 to 40 years, made up the cohort. Blood samples were taken at several timepoints before and after primary and secondary immunization, and bulk PBMC replicates and cell subsets were isolated. The full study reports these points: The secondary T-cell response was weaker than the primary response but faster, peaking on day 5 instead of day 15. The study included only a couple of donors, which limits how far the findings can be generalized. Most clones expanded after primary vaccination (96% of CD4 and 88% of CD8) were re-detected after the booster, suggesting that broad memory maintenance occurred. Because abundant contaminating clonotypes from the bulk population could be contained in FACS-sorted repertoires, computational filtering was required. A small fraction of clonotypes appeared in both the CD4 and CD8 compartments, likely as a result of convergent recombination.

A word on this clonotype: There is no known antigen for this receptor. Base quality data are lacking; no much larger clone is found one base away.

The label giving this sample's treatment or condition can be read as: live attenuated yellow fever vaccine strain. PBMCs were isolated from peripheral blood using a standard Ficoll-Paque protocol. Dynabeads CD4 and CD8 positive selection kits were used to isolate the CD4 and CD8 T-cell fractions. TriZol was used to extract RNA from bulk PBMCs, CD4 and CD8 fractions, and dextramer-positive and dextramer-negative fractions. TCR cDNA was synthesized by 5'RACE template switching, through which a universal primer site and unique molecular identifiers were introduced. Priming for cDNA synthesis came from both the TCR alpha and TCR beta constant segments. Libraries were amplified in two PCR steps, with sample barcodes and sequencing adapters added in the second step. Sequencing of the libraries was done on either Illumina HiSeq 2500 (2x100 bp) or NovaSeq (2x150 bp). The study's own analysis went as follows. MIGEC handled demultiplexing of reads and collapsing into UMI consensus sequences, while MiXCR performed V(D)J alignment. Vaccine-responding clonotypes were defined with edgeR using replicate PBMC samples, requiring FDR below 0.01 and a log2 fold change above 5 up to day 15. CD4 or CD8 identity was assigned to each bulk clonotype according to whether the clonotype was present at higher abundance in the sequenced CD4 repertoire or the sequenced CD8 repertoire. In-frame beta chains were kept once TCRdb had trimmed the public reads at Q25 with fastp and called clones with MiXCR. Under each unique CDR3 protein, matching rows form one entry showing the most common genes and DNA. These V and J calls derive from TCRdb rather than the authors' analysis. The sample profile shows 200,000 to 300,000 distinct CDR3 sequences; roughly 6.3% of them were found once. Clones ranked in the top ten supply 1% to 1.2% of the sample.

Per the germline V gene, SGDLS is the CDR1 and YYNGEE is the CDR2. The V and J ends are trimmed by 1 base and 9 bases, leaving 14 bases between them. The CDR3 measures 14 amino acids from cysteine to phenylalanine. Left in the record is the CDR3 DNA by itself, 42 bases read in frame from the first base. The sequence came from a man aged 25-45 years who received the YFV17D yellow fever vaccine. This receptor chain uses TRBV9 and TRBJ2-1, and perhaps TRBD1 as D gene, on 5 matching bases. The input for sequencing was CD4+ T cells sorted from PBMCs, taken on the day of the yellow fever booster vaccination. CDR3 reads: CASSVPQRGGEQFF. The DNA reads TGTGCCAGCAGCGTACCCCAAAGGGGTGGTGAGCAGTTCTTC.